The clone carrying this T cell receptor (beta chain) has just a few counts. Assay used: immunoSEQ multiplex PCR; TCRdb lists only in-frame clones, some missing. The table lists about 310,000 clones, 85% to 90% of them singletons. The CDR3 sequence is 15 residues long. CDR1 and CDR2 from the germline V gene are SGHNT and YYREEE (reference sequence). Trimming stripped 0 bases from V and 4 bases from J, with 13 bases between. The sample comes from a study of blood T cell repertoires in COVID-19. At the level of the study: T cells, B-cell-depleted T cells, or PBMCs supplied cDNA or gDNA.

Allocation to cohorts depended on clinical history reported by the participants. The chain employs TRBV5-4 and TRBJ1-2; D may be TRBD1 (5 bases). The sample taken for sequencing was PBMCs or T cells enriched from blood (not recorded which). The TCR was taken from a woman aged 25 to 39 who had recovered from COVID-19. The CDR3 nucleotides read TGTGCCAGCAGCTTGGAAGGAGGGGCCCCCTATGGCTACACCTTC. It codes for CASSLEGGAPYGYTF.